The present entry profiles one T cell receptor beta chain with its context. No antigen is known for it. The data originate from a study of T cell responses to AZD1222 COVID-19 vaccine. Whole-study results and caveats: Samples come after the peak T cell response, not at day 14. Baseline testing showed seropositivity in only five to seven AZD1222 recipients.

This CDR3 comprises 15 residues. From germline, CDR1 is LNHDA and CDR2 SQIVND (reference sequence). Trimming left V 8 bases short and J 0 bases short, with 16 bases between. Some clones are missing from TCRdb's copy, which holds only in-frame ones; the method was immunoSEQ multiplex PCR. The table includes over 150,000 clones, approximately 87% detected once. The V gene is TRBV19, the J gene TRBJ1-2, with D tentatively TRBD1 (5 bases). The receptor's source is an adult in good health. Source: peripheral blood, taken on day 0 of MenACWY control vaccination. CDR3 protein: CASLRGANSNYGYTF. The CDR3, as DNA: TGTGCCAGTTTAAGGGGAGCAAATTCTAACTATGGCTACACCTTC.